This record looks at one T cell receptor beta chain sequence and its context. This specimen belongs to a study of Graves' ophthalmopathy and Graves' hyperthyroidism. Hyperthyroidism was new, under 2 months, in patients aged 18 to 65. V lost 5 bases to trimming and J lost 8 bases, with 18 bases between them. The CDR3 length is 14 residues. Per the germline V gene, CDR1 is LNHDA and CDR2 is SQIVND (reference sequence). Amplification of TCR beta CDR3 regions used RNA transcripts. An initial RT-PCR round employing HTBI primers preceded a second-round multiplex PCR. TCRdb itself ran the multiplex PCR reads through MiXCR, one entry per CDR3 protein. Altogether around 26,000 distinct CDR3 sequences are present, about half being singletons, with the ten largest covering around 6.2%.

The sequenced sample consisted of peripheral blood. The sequence derives from an adult woman with stable Graves' hyperthyroidism. The rearrangement joins TRBV19 to TRBJ1-2, with D perhaps TRBD1 (6 bases). The CDR3 bases are TGTGCCAGTAGTCGGTACAGGGCGACGGAGGGCTACACCTTC. Translating it yields CASSRYRATEGYTF.